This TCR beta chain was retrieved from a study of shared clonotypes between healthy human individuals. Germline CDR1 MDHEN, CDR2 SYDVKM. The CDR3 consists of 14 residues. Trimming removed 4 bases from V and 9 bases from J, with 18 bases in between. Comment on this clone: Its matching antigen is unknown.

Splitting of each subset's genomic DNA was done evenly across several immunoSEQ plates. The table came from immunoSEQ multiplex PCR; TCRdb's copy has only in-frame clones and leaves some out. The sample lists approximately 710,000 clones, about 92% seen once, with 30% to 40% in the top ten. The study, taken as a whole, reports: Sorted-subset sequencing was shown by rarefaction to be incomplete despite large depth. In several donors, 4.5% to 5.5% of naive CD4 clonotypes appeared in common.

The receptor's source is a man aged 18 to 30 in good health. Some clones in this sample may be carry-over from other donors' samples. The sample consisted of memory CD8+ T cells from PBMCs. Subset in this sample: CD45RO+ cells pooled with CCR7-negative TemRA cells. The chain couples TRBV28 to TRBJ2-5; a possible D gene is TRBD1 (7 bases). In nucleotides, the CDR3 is TGTGCCAGCAGTTCGCGGACAGGAACGGGGGCCCAGTACTTC. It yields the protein CASSSRTGTGAQYF.